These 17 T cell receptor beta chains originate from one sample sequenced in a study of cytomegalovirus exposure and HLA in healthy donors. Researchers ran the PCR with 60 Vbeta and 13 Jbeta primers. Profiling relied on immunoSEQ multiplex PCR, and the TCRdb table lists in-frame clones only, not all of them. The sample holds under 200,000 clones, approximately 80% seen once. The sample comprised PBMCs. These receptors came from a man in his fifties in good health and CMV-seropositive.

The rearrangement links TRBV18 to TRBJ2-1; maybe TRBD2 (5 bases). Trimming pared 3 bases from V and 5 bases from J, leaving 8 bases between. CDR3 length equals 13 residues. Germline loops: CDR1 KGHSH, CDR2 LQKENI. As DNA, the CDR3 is TGTGCCAGCTCACCGGCGAGGGACAATGAGCAGTTCTTC. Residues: CASSPARDNEQFF.

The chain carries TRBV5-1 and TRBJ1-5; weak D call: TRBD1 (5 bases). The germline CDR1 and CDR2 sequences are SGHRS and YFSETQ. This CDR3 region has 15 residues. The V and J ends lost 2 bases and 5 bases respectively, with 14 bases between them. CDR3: CASSFSGRYDQPQHF. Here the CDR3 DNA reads TGCGCCAGCAGCTTTTCAGGGAGGTACGATCAGCCCCAGCATTTT.

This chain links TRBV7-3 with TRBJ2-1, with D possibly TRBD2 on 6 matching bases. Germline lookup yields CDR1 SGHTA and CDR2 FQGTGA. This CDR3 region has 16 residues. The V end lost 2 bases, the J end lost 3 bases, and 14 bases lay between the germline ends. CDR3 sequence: CASSLAAGVFYNEQFF. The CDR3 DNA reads TGTGCCAGCAGCTTAGCAGCGGGCGTCTTCTACAATGAGCAGTTCTTC. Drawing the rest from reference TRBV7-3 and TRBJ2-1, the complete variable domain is GAGVSQTPSNKVTEKGKYVELRCDPISGHTALYWYRQSLGQGPEFLIYFQGTGAADDSGLPNDRFFAVRPEGSVSTLKIQRTERGDSAVYLCASSLAAGVFYNEQFFGPGTRLTVL.

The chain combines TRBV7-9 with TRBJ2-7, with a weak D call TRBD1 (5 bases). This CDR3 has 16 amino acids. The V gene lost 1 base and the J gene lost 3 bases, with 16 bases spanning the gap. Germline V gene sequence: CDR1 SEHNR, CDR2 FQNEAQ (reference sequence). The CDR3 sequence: CASSLEQVGQHYEQYF. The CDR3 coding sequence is TGTGCCAGCAGCTTAGAACAGGTTGGTCAACACTACGAGCAGTACTTC.

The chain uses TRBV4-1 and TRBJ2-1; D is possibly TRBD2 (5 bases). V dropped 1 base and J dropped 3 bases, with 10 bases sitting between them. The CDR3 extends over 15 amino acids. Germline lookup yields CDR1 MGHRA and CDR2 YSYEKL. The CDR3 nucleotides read TGCGCCAGCAGCCAAGTCGGACTCAACTACAATGAGCAGTTCTTC. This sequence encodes CASSQVGLNYNEQFF.

The CDR3 loop reads CASSYSIAGGYTF. CDR3 DNA: TGTGCCAGCAGTTACTCGATCGCGGGCGGCTACACCTTC. The V gene is TRBV6-5, the J gene TRBJ1-2; no clear D gene. V shed 0 bases and J shed 8 bases, with 10 bases lying between them. Germline V lookup: CDR1 MNHEY, CDR2 SVGAGI. This CDR3 has 13 residues.

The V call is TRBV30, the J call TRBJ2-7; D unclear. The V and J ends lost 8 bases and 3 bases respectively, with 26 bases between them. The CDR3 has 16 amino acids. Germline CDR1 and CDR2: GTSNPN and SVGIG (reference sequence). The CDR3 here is CAGREARRLSFYEQYF. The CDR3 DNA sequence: TGTGCCGGCCGAGAGGCAAGGAGACTTTCCTTCTACGAGCAGTACTTC.

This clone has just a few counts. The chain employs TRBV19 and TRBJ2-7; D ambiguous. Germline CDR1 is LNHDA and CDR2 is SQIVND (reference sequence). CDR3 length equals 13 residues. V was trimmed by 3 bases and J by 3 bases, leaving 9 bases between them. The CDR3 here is CASSMAHFYEQYF. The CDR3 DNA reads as TGTGCCAGTAGTATGGCCCATTTCTACGAGCAGTACTTC.

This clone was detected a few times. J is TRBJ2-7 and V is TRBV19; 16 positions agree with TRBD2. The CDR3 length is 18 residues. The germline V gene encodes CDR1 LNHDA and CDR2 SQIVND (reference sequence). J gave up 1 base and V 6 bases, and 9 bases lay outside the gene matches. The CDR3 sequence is CASRPPGLAGGRSYEQYF. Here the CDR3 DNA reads TGTGCCAGTAGGCCGCCGGGACTAGCGGGGGGGAGGTCCTACGAGCAGTACTTC.

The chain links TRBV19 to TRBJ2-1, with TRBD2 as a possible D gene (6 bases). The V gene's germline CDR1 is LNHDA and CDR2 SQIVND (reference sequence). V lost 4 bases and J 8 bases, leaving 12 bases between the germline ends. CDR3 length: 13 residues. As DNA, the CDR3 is TGTGCCAGTAGTAGCGGGGTTTCGGATGAGCAGTTCTTC. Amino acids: CASSSGVSDEQFF.

CDR3 coding DNA: TGCGCCAGCAGCTTGGCCTCGACAGTTGGCGAAAACACCATATATTTT. This translates into CASSLASTVGENTIYF. The genes are TRBV5-1 and TRBJ1-3; perhaps TRBD1 as D (5 bases). The CDR3 extends over 16 amino acids. The V and J ends lost 0 bases and 6 bases respectively, with 16 bases between them. The germline gives CDR1 SGHRS, CDR2 YFSETQ.

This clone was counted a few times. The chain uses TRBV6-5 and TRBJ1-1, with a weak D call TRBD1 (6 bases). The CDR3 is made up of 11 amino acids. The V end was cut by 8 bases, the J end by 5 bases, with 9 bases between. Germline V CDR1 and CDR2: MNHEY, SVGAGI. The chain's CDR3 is CASQQGTEAFF. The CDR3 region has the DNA TGTGCCAGCCAACAGGGAACTGAAGCTTTCTTT.

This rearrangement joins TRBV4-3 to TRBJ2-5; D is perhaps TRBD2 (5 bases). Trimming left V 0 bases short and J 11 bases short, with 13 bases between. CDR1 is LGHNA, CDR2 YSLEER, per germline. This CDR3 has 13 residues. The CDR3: CASSQDLAGTQYF. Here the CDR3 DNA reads TGCGCCAGCAGCCAAGATTTGGCGGGTACGCAGTACTTC.

Written as DNA, the CDR3 is TGCGCCAGCAGCCATGTGGGACAGATTAGCAACTATGGCTACACCTTC. Translating it yields CASSHVGQISNYGYTF. The V gene is TRBV4-3, the J gene TRBJ1-2; 7 positions agree with TRBD1. The length of the CDR3 is 16 residues. The junction had 9 bases not matched to a gene; V was cut back by 3 bases and J by 2 bases. The germline V gene has CDR1 LGHNA and CDR2 YSLEER.

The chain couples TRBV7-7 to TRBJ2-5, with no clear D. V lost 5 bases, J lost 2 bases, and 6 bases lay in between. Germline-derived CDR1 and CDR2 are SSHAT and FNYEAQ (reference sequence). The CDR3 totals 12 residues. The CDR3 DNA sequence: TGTGCCAGCAGCAACATGCAAGAGACCCAGTACTTC. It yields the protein CASSNMQETQYF.

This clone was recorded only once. CDR3 in DNA: TGCGCCAGCAGCCCGGACAGTGGCACCGGGGAGCTGTTTTTT. Protein sequence: CASSPDSGTGELFF. The J gene is TRBJ2-2, the V gene TRBV5-1, with D tentatively TRBD1 (6 bases). The V gene's germline CDR1 is SGHRS and CDR2 YFSETQ. The CDR3 sequence is 14 residues long. The V gene lost 4 bases and the J gene lost 4 bases, with 11 bases spanning the gap.

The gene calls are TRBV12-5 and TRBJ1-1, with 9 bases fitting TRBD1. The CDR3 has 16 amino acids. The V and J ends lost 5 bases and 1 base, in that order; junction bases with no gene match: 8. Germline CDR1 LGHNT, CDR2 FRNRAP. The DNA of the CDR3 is TGTGCTAGTGGTATCAAACAGGGGGCGGCGAACACTGAAGCTTTCTTT. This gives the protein CASGIKQGAANTEAFF. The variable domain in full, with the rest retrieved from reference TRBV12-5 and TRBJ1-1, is DARVTQTPRHKVTEMGQEVTMRCQPILGHNTVFWYRQTMMQGLELLAYFRNRAPLDDSGMPKDRFSAEMPDATLATLKIQPSEPRDSAVYFCASGIKQGAANTEAFFGQGTRLTVV.